These 4 T cell receptor beta chains were all obtained from the same sample, sequenced in a study of blood T cell repertoires in COVID-19. Sequencing used immunoSEQ multiplex PCR; TCRdb keeps in-frame clones, though not all of them. The sample shows 25,000 to 30,000 clones, about 83% of them seen only once. Material for sequencing was peripheral blood. These receptors were collected from a human donor in a cohort sampled during active COVID-19.

V gene TRBV6-2 or TRBV6-3 combines with J gene TRBJ2-3, with D tentatively TRBD2 (5 bases). Trimming removed 6 bases at V and 6 bases at J, with 10 bases between. Germline assignment: CDR1 MNHEY and CDR2 SVGEGT. This CDR3 is 12 amino acids long. The CDR3 nucleotides are TGTGCCAGCAGCCCCGGCGGGGATACGCAGTATTTT. It codes for CASSPGGDTQYF.

The chain uses TRBV10-3 and TRBJ2-5, with 10 bases lining up with TRBD2. The V segment lost 7 bases and the J segment 1 base; nucleotides outside the gene matches: 6. The CDR3 totals 15 residues. CDR1 and CDR2 (germline): ENHRY, SYGVKD. This CDR3 reads CAIKPTSGPQETQYF. CDR3 bases: TGTGCCATCAAGCCGACTAGCGGGCCCCAAGAGACCCAGTACTTC.

The chain joins TRBV6-6 to TRBJ2-3, with a tentative D call TRBD2 (6 bases). This CDR3 has 14 residues. Germline CDR1 reads MNHNY; CDR2 reads SVGAGI (reference sequence). Between the trimmed V and J ends, which lost 6 bases and 6 bases, there was a span of 16 bases. This CDR3 is CASSRDGSADTQYF. CDR3 DNA sequence: TGTGCCAGCAGCAGAGACGGGAGTGCCGATACGCAGTATTTT.

The genes are TRBV9 and TRBJ2-6; the D gene is possibly TRBD2 (6 bases). V gave up 1 base and J gave up 4 bases, with 24 bases separating them. Germline V gene sequence: CDR1 SGDLS, CDR2 YYNGEE. This CDR3 has 20 residues. The CDR3 nucleotides are TGTGCCAGCAGCGTAAGCGTGACGGGAGCCACATCAGGGGGGGCCAACGTCCTGACTTTC. It yields the protein CASSVSVTGATSGGANVLTF.